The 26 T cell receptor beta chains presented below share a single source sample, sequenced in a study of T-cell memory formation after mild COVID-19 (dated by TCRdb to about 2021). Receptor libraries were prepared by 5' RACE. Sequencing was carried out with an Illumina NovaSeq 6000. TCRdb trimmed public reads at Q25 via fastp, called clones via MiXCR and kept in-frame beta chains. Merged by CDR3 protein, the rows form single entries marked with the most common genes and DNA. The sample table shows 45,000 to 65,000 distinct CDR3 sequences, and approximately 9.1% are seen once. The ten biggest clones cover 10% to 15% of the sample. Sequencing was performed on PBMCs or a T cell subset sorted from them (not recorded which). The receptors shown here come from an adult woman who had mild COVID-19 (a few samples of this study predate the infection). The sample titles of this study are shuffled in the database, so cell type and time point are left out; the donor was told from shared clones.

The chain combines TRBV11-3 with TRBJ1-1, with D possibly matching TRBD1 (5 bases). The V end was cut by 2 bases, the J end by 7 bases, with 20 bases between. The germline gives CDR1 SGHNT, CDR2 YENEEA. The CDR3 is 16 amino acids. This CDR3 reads CASSLTWDDRNNEAFF. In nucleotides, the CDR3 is TGTGCCAGCAGCTTAACGTGGGATGACAGAAATAATGAAGCTTTCTTT.

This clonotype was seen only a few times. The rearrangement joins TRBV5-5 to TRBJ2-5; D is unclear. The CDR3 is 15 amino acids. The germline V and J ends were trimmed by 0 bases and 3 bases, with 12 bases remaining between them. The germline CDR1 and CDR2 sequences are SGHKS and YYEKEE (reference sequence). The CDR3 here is CASSLVPNREETQYF. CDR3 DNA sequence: TGTGCCAGCAGCTTGGTCCCCAACCGAGAAGAGACCCAGTACTTC.

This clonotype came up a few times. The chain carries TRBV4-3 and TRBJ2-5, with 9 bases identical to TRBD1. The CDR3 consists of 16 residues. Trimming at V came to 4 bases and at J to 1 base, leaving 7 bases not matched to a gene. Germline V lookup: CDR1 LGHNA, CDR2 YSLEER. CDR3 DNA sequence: TGCGCCAGCAGCCGCGTACCGGGACAGGGCCAAGAGACCCAGTACTTC. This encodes CASSRVPGQGQETQYF.

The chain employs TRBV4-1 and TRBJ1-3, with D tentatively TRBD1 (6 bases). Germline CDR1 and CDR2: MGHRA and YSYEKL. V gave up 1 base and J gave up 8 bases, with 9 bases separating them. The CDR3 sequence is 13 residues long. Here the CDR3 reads CASSQGRGDTIYF. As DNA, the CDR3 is TGCGCCAGCAGCCAAGGCAGGGGAGACACCATATATTTT.

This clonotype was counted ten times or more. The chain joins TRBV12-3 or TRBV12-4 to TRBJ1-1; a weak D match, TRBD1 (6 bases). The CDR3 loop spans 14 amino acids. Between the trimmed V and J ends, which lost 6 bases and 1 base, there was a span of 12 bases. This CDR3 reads CASSRVTGNTEAFF. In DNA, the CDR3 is TGTGCCAGCAGCCGAGTGACAGGGAACACTGAAGCTTTCTTT.

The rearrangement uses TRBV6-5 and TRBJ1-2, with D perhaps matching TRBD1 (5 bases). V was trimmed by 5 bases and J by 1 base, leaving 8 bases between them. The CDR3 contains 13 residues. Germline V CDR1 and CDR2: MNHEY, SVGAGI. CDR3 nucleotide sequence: TGTGCCAGCAGTCGGACAAATAACTATGGCTACACCTTC. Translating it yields CASSRTNNYGYTF.

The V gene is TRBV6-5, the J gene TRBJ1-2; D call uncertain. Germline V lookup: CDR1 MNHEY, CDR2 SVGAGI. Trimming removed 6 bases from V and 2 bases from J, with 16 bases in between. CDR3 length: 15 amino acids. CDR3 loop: CASSLDISFNYGYTF. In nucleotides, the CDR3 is TGTGCCAGCAGCCTCGACATCAGTTTCAACTATGGCTACACCTTC.

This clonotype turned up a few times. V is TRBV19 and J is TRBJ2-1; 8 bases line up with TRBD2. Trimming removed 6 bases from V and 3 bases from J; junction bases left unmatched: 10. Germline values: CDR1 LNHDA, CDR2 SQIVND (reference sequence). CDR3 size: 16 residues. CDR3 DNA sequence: TGTGCCAGTAGAGTGGTAGCGGGACTTAGCTACAATGAGCAGTTCTTC. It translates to CASRVVAGLSYNEQFF.

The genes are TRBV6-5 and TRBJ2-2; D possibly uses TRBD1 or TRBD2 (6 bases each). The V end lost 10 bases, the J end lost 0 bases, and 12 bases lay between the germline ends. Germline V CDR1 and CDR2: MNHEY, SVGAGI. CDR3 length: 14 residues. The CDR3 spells CAIRGAPNTGELFF. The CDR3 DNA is TGTGCCATAAGGGGGGCCCCGAACACCGGGGAGCTGTTTTTT.

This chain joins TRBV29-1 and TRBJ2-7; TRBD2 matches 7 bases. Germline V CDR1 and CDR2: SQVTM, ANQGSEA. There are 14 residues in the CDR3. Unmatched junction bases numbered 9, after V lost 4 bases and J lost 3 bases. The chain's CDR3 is CSVGGGGRGYEQYF. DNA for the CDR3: TGCAGCGTTGGGGGGGGTGGAAGGGGCTACGAGCAGTACTTC.

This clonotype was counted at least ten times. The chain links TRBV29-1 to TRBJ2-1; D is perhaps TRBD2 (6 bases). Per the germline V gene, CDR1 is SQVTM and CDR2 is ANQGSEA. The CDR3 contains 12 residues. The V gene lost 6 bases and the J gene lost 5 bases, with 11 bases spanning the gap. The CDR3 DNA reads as TGCAGCGTCGGGCGGGGTCACAATGAGCAGTTCTTC. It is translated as CSVGRGHNEQFF.

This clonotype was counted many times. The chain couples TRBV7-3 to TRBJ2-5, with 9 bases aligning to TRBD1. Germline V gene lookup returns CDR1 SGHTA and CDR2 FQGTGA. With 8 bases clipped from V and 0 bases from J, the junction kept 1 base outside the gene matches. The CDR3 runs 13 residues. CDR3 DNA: TGTGCCAGCGGACAGGGGTACCAAGAGACCCAGTACTTC. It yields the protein CASGQGYQETQYF.

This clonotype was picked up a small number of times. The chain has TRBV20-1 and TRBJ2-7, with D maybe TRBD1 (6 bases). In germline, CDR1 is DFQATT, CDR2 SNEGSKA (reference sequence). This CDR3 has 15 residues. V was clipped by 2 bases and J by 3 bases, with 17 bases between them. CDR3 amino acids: CSARPLMGADYEQYF. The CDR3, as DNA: TGCAGTGCTAGACCCCTTATGGGGGCTGACTACGAGCAGTACTTC.

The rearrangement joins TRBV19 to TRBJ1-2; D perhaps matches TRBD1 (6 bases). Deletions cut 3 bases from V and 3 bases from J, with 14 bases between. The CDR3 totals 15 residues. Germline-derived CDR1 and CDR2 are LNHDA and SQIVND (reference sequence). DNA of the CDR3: TGTGCCAGTAGTATTTCAAAACAGGGAGACTATGGCTACACCTTC. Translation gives CASSISKQGDYGYTF. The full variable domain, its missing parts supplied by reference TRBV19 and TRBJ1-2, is DGGITQSPKYLFRKEGQNVTLSCEQNLNHDAMYWYRQDPGQGLRLIYYSQIVNDFQKGDIAEGYSVSREKKESFPLTVTSAQKNPTAFYLCASSISKQGDYGYTFGSGTRLTVV.

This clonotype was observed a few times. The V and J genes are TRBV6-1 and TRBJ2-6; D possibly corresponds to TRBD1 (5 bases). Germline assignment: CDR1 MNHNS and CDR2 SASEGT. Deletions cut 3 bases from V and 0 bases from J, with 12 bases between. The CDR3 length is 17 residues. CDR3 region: CASSDRAFTSGANVLTF. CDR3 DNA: TGTGCCAGCAGTGACAGGGCCTTTACCTCTGGGGCCAACGTCCTGACTTTC.

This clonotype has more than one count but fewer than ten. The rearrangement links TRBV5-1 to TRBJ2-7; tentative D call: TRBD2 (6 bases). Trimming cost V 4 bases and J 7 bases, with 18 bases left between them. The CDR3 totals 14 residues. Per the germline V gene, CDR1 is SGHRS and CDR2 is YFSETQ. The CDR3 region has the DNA TGCGCCAGCAGCACGTTCGGCGGGACTCCGGAGCAGTACTTC. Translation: CASSTFGGTPEQYF.

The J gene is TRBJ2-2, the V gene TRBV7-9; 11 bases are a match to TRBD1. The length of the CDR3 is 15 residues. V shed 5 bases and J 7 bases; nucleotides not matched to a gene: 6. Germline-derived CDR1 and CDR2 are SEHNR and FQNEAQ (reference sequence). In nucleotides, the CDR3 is TGTGCCAGCAGCCCACGGACAGGGGGCAGCGGGGAGCTGTTTTTT. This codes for CASSPRTGGSGELFF.

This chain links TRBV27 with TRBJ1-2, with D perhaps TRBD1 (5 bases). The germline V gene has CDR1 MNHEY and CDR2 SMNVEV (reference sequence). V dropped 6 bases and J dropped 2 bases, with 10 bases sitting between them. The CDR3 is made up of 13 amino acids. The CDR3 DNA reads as TGTGCCAGCAGCCGAGCAGGGAACTATGGCTACACCTTC. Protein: CASSRAGNYGYTF.

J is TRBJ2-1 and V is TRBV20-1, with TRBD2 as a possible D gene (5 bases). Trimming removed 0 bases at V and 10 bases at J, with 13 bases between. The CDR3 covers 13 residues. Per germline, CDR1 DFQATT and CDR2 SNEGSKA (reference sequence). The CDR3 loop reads CSARDSSVPEQFF. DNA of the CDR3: TGCAGTGCTAGAGATAGTAGCGTACCCGAGCAGTTCTTC.

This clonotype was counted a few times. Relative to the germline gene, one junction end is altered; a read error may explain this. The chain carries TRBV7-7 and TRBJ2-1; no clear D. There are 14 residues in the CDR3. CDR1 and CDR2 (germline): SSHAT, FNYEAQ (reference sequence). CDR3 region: CASSLSTTGNEQFF. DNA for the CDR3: TGTGCTAGCAGCTTAAGCACGACTGGGAATGAGCAGTTCTTC. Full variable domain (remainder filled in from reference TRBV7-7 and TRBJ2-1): GAGVSQSPRYKVTKRGQDVTLRCDPISSHATLYWYQQALGQGPEFLTYFNYEAQPDKSGLPSDRFSAERPEGSISTLTIQRTEQRDSAMYRCASSLSTTGNEQFFGPGTRLTVL.

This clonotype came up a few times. The DNA of the CDR3 is TGTGCCAGCAGCCGCGGGGGGGCGGGATCCAAGACCCAGTACTTC. Translation gives CASSRGGAGSKTQYF. The chain carries TRBV7-2 and TRBJ2-5; TRBD2 agrees at 9 bases. The CDR3 length is 15 residues. In germline, CDR1 is SGHTA, CDR2 FQGNSA. Trimming took 5 bases from V and 6 from J; bases not matched to a gene: 10.

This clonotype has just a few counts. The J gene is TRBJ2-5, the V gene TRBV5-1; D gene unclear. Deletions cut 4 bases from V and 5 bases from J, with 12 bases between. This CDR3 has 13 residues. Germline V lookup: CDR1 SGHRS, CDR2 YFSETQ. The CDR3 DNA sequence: TGCGCCAGCAGCCCGGGCCACGTTGAGACCCAGTACTTC. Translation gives CASSPGHVETQYF.

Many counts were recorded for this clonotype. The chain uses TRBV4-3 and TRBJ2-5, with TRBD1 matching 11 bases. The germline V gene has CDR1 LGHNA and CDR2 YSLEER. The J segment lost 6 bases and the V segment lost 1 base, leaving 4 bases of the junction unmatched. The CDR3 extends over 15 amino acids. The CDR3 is CASSQGTGGFQTQYF. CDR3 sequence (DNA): TGCGCCAGCAGCCAAGGGACAGGGGGCTTTCAGACCCAGTACTTC.

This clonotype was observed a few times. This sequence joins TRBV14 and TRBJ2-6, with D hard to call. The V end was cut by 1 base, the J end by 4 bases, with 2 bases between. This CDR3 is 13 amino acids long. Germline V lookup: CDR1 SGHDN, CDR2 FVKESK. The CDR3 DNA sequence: TGTGCCAGCAGCCAAGCCGGGGCCAACGTCCTGACTTTC. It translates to CASSQAGANVLTF.

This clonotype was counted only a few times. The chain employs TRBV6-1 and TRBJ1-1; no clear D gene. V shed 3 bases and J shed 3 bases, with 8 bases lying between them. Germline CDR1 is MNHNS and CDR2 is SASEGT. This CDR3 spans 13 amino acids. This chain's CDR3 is CASSDWVDTEAFF. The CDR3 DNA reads TGTGCCAGCAGTGACTGGGTGGACACTGAAGCTTTCTTT.

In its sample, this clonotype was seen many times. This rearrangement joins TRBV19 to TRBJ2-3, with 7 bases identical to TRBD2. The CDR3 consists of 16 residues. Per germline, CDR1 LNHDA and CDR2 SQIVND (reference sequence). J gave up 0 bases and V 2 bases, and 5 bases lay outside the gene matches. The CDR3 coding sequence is TGTGCCAGTAGTATAAGAGCGGGGCCTAGCACAGATACGCAGTATTTT. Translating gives CASSIRAGPSTDTQYF.